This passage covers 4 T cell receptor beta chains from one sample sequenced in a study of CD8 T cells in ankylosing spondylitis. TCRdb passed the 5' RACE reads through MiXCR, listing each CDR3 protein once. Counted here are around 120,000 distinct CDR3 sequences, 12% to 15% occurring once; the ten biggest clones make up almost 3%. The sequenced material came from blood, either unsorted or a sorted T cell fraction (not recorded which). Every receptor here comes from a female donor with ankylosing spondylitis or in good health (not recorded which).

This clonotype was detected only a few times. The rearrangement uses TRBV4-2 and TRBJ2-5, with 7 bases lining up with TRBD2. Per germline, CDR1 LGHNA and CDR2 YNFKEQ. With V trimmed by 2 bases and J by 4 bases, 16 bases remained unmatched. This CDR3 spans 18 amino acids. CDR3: CASSQQLALANWGETQYF. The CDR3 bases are TGTGCCAGCAGCCAACAACTAGCGTTAGCCAACTGGGGAGAGACCCAGTACTTC.

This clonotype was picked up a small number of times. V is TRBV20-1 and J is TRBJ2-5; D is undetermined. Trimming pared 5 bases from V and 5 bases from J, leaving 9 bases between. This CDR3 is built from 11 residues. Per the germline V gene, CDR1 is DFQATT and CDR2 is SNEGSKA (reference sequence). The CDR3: CSARVGETQYF. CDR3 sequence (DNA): TGCAGTGCTCGGGTTGGTGAGACCCAGTACTTC.

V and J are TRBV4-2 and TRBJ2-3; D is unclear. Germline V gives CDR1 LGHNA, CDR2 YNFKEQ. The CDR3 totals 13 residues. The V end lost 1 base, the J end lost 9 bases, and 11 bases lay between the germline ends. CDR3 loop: CASSQVDAQTQYF. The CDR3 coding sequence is TGTGCCAGCAGCCAAGTGGATGCCCAGACGCAGTATTTT.

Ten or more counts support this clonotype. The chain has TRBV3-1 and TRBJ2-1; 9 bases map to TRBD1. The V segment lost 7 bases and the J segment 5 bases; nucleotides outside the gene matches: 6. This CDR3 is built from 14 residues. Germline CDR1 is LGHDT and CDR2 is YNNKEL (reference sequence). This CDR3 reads CASKGQGPNNEQFF. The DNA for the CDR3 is TGTGCCAGCAAGGGACAGGGACCCAACAATGAGCAGTTCTTC.